A single sample is the source of the 24 T cell receptor beta chains below, sequenced in a study of type 1 regulatory T cells. TCRdb independently ran MiXCR on the reads; one entry per CDR3 protein. The repertoire holds around 23,000 distinct CDR3 sequences, with around 47% as singletons. These receptors have no known antigen. The sample was cultured T cells, either the whole culture or a sorted T cell fraction (not recorded which). These receptor sequences come from a human donor in good health.

The chain combines TRBV2 with TRBJ1-1; 8 positions agree with TRBD1. V dropped 6 bases and J dropped 5; count of bases not matched to a gene: 8. Per the germline V gene, CDR1 is SNHLY and CDR2 is FYNNEI. The CDR3 contains 14 residues. In DNA form, the CDR3 reads TGTGCCAGCAGCCGACAGGGGTTGGGAACTGAAGCTTTCTTT. The encoded protein is CASSRQGLGTEAFF.

This clonotype was detected ten times or more. CDR3 sequence: CASSGGGGQANEKLFF. Written as DNA, the CDR3 is TGTGCCAGCAGTGGCGGGGGGGGACAAGCGAATGAAAAACTGTTTTTT. The rearrangement joins TRBV2 to TRBJ1-4, with D maybe TRBD1 (6 bases). V was pared by 4 bases and J by 5 bases, with 17 bases between. The CDR3 spans 16 residues. CDR1 is SNHLY and CDR2 is FYNNEI in the germline V gene.

This clonotype was found a few times. V gene TRBV6-1 combines with J gene TRBJ2-2; possibly TRBD2 for D (5 bases). V lost 0 bases, J lost 7 bases, and 9 bases lay in between. The CDR3 has 14 amino acids. The germline CDR1 and CDR2 sequences are MNHNS and SASEGT. Here the CDR3 DNA reads TGTGCCAGCAGTGAAGCGCGGGCCGGCGGGGAGCTGTTTTTT. It codes for CASSEARAGGELFF.

For this clonotype: This may be a read error, as it is one base from a much larger clone. V gene TRBV4-1 combines with J gene TRBJ1-2; D is unresolved. This CDR3 has 14 amino acids. Trimming took 5 bases from V and 5 from J, leaving 15 bases between them. Germline V gene lookup returns CDR1 MGHRA and CDR2 YSYEKL. CDR3 amino acids: CASSYWTDSYGYTF. The CDR3 nucleotides are TGCGCCAGCAGCTACTGGACTGATTCTTATGGCTACACCTTC.

The chain has TRBV4-1 and TRBJ2-5; D may be TRBD2 (5 bases). The CDR3 is 15 amino acids. V was shortened by 1 base and J by 8 bases, with 17 bases between the two germline ends. Germline CDR1 is MGHRA and CDR2 is YSYEKL. The CDR3 DNA reads TGCGCCAGCAGCCAAGGATTCCAGACCGGGGTAACCCAGTACTTC. As protein: CASSQGFQTGVTQYF.

The rearrangement joins TRBV7-6 to TRBJ2-5; no firm D call. Trimming pared 4 bases from V and 4 bases from J, leaving 7 bases between. CDR3 length equals 12 residues. Germline assignment: CDR1 SGHVS and CDR2 FNYEAQ. In DNA, the CDR3 is TGTGCCAGCAGCTCGTCTGGAGAGACCCAGTACTTC. Translation gives CASSSSGETQYF.

This clonotype was found once. A far larger clone is one base from this, pointing to a likely read error. The rearrangement joins TRBV20-1 to TRBJ2-4, with 12 bases identical to TRBD2. The V segment lost 6 bases and the J segment 13 bases; nucleotides outside the gene matches: 16. Germline V gives CDR1 DFQATT, CDR2 SNEGSKA (reference sequence). The CDR3 loop spans 15 amino acids. CDR3 region: CSAINPGLAGPEQYF. In nucleotides, the CDR3 is TGCAGTGCGATTAACCCGGGACTAGCGGGTCCTGAGCAGTACTTC.

The CDR3 DNA sequence: TGCGCCAGCAGCTCTGGTGGAGGGGCCCGGGCAGATACGCAGTATTTT. It is translated as CASSSGGGARADTQYF. The V gene is TRBV5-1, the J gene TRBJ2-3, with D tentatively TRBD2 (6 bases). The CDR3 loop spans 16 amino acids. Trimming cost V 3 bases and J 4 bases, with 18 bases left between them. Germline values: CDR1 SGHRS, CDR2 YFSETQ.

Here the CDR3 reads CASSLVGTEAFF. The DNA of the CDR3 is TGTGCCAGCAGTTTAGTGGGAACTGAAGCTTTCTTT. The V gene is TRBV12-3 or TRBV12-4, the J gene TRBJ1-1; no firm D call. CDR3 length: 12 residues. Trimming removed 1 base from V and 5 bases from J, with 5 bases in between.

A remark on this clonotype: One end of the junction is discordant with germline, which a read error may explain. The chain is built from TRBV7-2 and TRBJ2-3; the match to TRBD2 covers 8 bases. Germline V gene data show CDR1 as SGHTA and CDR2 as FQGNSA. This CDR3 is built from 15 residues. CDR3 coding DNA: TGTGCCAGCAGCCCCGGGGGGGTAAGGGTAGATATGCAGTATTTT. Its protein is CASSPGGVRVDMQYF. The complete variable domain, with remaining parts taken from reference TRBV7-2 and TRBJ2-3, reads GAGVSQSPSNKVTEKGKDVELRCDPISGHTALYWYRQSLGQGLEFLIYFQGNSAPDKSGLPSDRFSAERTGGSVSTLTIQRTQQEDSAVYLCASSPGGVRVDMQYFGPGTRLTVL.

The rearrangement uses TRBV5-1 and TRBJ2-1; D unclear. Trimming took off 5 bases at V and 10 bases at J, with 19 bases between the two ends. CDR3 size: 14 residues. CDR1 SGHRS and CDR2 YFSETQ come from the germline V gene. The CDR3 DNA follows: TGCGCCAGCAGTCTGTCACGCCCCTCTAGGGAGCAGTTCTTC. Its translation is CASSLSRPSREQFF.

V and J are TRBV7-2 and TRBJ1-3; D might be TRBD1 (6 bases). The germline CDR1 and CDR2 sequences are SGHTA and FQGNSA. V gave up 4 bases and J gave up 2 bases, with 12 bases separating them. This CDR3 spans 15 amino acids. CDR3 amino acids: CASSSQGPPGNTIYF. Here the CDR3 DNA reads TGTGCCAGCAGCTCCCAGGGGCCTCCTGGAAACACCATATATTTT.

This clonotype was detected ten times or more. V and J are TRBV6-1 and TRBJ1-6, with D possibly TRBD1 on 6 matching bases. The V gene lost 1 base and the J gene lost 10 bases, with 14 bases spanning the gap. CDR1 is MNHNS and CDR2 is SASEGT in the germline V gene. This CDR3 is 15 amino acids long. CDR3 sequence: CASSEDRGARSPLHF. The DNA of the CDR3 is TGTGCCAGCAGTGAAGATAGGGGGGCGAGATCACCCCTCCACTTT.

A few counts support this clonotype. CDR3 DNA sequence: TGTGCCAGCAGTTCAGGCGGAGGAGGTAATGAAAAACTGTTTTTT. Residues: CASSSGGGGNEKLFF. The chain uses TRBV28 and TRBJ1-4, with D uncertain. CDR3 size: 15 residues. The germline CDR1 and CDR2 sequences are MDHEN and SYDVKM. Trimming stripped 4 bases from V and 4 bases from J, with 13 bases between.

The chain is built from TRBV5-1 and TRBJ1-1, with 7 nucleotides matching TRBD1. V lost 4 bases and J lost 4; bases outside the gene matches: 4. The CDR3 runs to 13 residues. The V gene's germline CDR1 is SGHRS and CDR2 YFSETQ. The CDR3 nucleotides are TGCGCCAGCAGCGACAGGGTGACCACTGAAGCTTTCTTT. Translating it yields CASSDRVTTEAFF.

This clonotype was seen at least ten times. This chain uses TRBV20-1 with TRBJ2-1; D is possibly TRBD2 (5 bases). The CDR3 is 15 amino acids. The germline V gene encodes CDR1 DFQATT and CDR2 SNEGSKA (reference sequence). The V and J ends lost 6 bases and 0 bases respectively, with 15 bases between them. The CDR3 spells CSAWTGGDSYNEQFF. The DNA for the CDR3 is TGCAGTGCCTGGACTGGCGGCGACTCCTACAATGAGCAGTTCTTC.

In this sample, this clonotype is large (0.1 to 1%). The chain couples TRBV12-3 or TRBV12-4 to TRBJ2-7, with D hard to call. The CDR3 runs 13 residues. Trimming shortened V by 2 bases and J by 6 bases, and 11 bases separated the two germline ends. The CDR3 nucleotides are TGTGCCAGCAGTTTATTATCGAGTGGCGAGCAGTACTTC. Translation: CASSLLSSGEQYF.

Within the sample, this clonotype is medium-sized. This chain uses TRBV12-3 or TRBV12-4 with TRBJ2-7; the D gene is possibly TRBD1 (6 bases). Trimming pared 4 bases from V and 0 bases from J, leaving 13 bases between. This CDR3 contains 15 residues. The CDR3 coding sequence is TGTGCCAGCAGTTCTTCCACAGGGCACTCCTACGAGCAGTACTTC. Amino acid sequence: CASSSSTGHSYEQYF.

The chain recombines TRBV5-1 with TRBJ2-1, with 9 bases identical to TRBD2. Trimming cost V 3 bases and J 6 bases; bases outside gene matches: 10. The CDR3 extends over 16 amino acids. CDR1 and CDR2 (germline): SGHRS, YFSETQ. CDR3 sequence reads: CASSWRRRGGGNEQFF. The CDR3 bases are TGCGCCAGCAGCTGGCGGCGGCGGGGGGGCGGCAATGAGCAGTTCTTC.

This clonotype has only a few counts. The chain uses TRBV28 and TRBJ1-1, with D maybe TRBD1 (5 bases). V was shortened by 11 bases and J by 7 bases, with 20 bases between the two germline ends. CDR1 is MDHEN, CDR2 SYDVKM, per germline. The CDR3 runs to 13 residues. Here the CDR3 DNA reads TGTGCCCATGGGGGTGAGGTTTCGGGTGAAGCTTTCTTT. Encoded protein: CAHGGEVSGEAFF.

The genes are TRBV30 and TRBJ2-1; 7 bases map to TRBD1. CDR1 and CDR2 from the germline V gene are GTSNPN and SVGIG (reference sequence). V dropped 3 bases and J dropped 3; count of bases not matched to a gene: 8. This CDR3 spans 15 amino acids. Written as DNA, the CDR3 is TGTGCCTGGAGCCGGGACAGTGGAATCTACAATGAGCAGTTCTTC. Amino acids: CAWSRDSGIYNEQFF.

In its sample, this clonotype was seen a few times. J is TRBJ2-2 and V is TRBV7-2; 8 bases line up with TRBD2. CDR1 SGHTA and CDR2 FQGNSA come from the germline V gene. After removal of 5 bases from V and 6 bases from J, the junction contained 11 bases not matched to a gene. This CDR3 comprises 16 residues. The CDR3 DNA sequence: TGTGCCAGCAGCCATTTAGCGGGGATGGATTCCGGGGAGCTGTTTTTT. This translates into CASSHLAGMDSGELFF. Together with reference TRBV7-2 and TRBJ2-2, the CDR3 gives the full variable domain: GAGVSQSPSNKVTEKGKDVELRCDPISGHTALYWYRQSLGQGLEFLIYFQGNSAPDKSGLPSDRFSAERTGGSVSTLTIQRTQQEDSAVYLCASSHLAGMDSGELFFGEGSRLTVL.

This clonotype was recorded many times. The chain couples TRBV6-5 to TRBJ2-3; D gene ambiguous. The CDR3 has 17 residues. CDR1 and CDR2 (germline): MNHEY, SVGAGI. The V and J ends lost 3 bases and 7 bases respectively, with 23 bases between them. The CDR3 DNA follows: TGTGCCAGCAGTTATGGGAACCCGGCGACGGTCCTAAATACGCAGTATTTT. Residues: CASSYGNPATVLNTQYF.

The chain carries TRBV9 and TRBJ1-1; TRBD1 might be the D (6 bases). The germline V gene has CDR1 SGDLS and CDR2 YYNGEE. The ends were cut back, 0 bases at V and 5 bases at J, with 8 bases in the middle. The CDR3 covers 13 residues. The CDR3 reads CASSVDRVTEAFF. In nucleotides, the CDR3 is TGTGCCAGCAGCGTAGACAGGGTGACTGAAGCTTTCTTT.